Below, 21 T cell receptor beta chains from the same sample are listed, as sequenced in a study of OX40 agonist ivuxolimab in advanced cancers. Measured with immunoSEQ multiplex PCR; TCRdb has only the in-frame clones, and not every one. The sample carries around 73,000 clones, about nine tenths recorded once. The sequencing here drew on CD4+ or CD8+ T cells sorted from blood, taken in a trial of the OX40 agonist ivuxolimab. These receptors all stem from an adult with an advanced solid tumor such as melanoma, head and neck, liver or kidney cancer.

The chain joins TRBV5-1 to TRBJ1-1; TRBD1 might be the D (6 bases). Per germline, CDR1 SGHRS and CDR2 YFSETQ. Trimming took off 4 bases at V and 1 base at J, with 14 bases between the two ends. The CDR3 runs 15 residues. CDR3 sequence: CASSARETGNTEAFF. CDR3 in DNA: TGCGCCAGCAGCGCCCGAGAGACAGGGAACACTGAAGCTTTCTTT.

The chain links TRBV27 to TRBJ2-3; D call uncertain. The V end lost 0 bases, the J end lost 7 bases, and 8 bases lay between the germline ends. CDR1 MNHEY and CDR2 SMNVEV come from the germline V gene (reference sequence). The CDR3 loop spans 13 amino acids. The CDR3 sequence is CASSLSPLNTQYF. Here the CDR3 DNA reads TGTGCCAGCAGTTTATCCCCATTAAATACGCAGTATTTT.

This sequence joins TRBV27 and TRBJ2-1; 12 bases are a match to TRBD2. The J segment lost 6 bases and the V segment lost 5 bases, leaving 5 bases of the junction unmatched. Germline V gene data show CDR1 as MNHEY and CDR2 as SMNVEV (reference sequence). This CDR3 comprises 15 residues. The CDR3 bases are TGTGCCAGCAGTCCAGGACTAGCGGGATTCAATGAGCAGTTCTTC. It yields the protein CASSPGLAGFNEQFF.

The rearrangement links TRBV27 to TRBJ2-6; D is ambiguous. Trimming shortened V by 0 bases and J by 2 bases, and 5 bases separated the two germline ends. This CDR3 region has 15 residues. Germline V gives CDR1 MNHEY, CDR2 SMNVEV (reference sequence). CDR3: CASSLSVAGANVLTF. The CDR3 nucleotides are TGTGCCAGCAGTTTATCGGTTGCTGGGGCCAACGTCCTGACTTTC.

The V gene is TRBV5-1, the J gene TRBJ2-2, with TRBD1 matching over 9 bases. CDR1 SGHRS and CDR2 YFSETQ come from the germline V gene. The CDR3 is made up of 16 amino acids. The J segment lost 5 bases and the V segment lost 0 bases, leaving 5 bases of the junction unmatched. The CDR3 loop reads CASSLAVQGATGELFF. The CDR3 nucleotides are TGCGCCAGCAGCTTGGCAGTACAGGGGGCTACCGGGGAGCTGTTTTTT. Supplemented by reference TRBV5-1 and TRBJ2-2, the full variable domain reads KAGVTQTPRYLIKTRGQQVTLSCSPISGHRSVSWYQQTPGQGLQFLFEYFSETQRNKGNFPGRFSGRQFSNSRSEMNVSTLELGDSALYLCASSLAVQGATGELFFGEGSRLTVL.

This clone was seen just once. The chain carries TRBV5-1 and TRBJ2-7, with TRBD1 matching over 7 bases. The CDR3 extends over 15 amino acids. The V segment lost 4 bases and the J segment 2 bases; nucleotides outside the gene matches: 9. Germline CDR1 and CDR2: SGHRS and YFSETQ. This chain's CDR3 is CASSIRQGPTYEQYF. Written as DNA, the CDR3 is TGCGCCAGCAGCATCCGACAGGGACCGACCTACGAGCAGTACTTC.

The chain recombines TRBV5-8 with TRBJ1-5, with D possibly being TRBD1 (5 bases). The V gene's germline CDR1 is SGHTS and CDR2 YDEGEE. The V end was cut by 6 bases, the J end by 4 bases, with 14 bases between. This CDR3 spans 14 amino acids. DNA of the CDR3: TGTGCCAGCAAGAGGGTTGGGGGAAATCAGCCCCAGCATTTT. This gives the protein CASKRVGGNQPQHF.

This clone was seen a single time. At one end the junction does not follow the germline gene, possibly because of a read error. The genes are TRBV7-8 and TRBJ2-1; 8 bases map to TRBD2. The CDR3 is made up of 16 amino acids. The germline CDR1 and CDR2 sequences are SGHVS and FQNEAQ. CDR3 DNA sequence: TGTGCCAGCAGATTAGAAGCGGGAGATATATACAATGAGCAGTTCTTC. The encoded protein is CASRLEAGDIYNEQFF. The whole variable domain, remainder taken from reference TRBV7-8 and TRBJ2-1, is GAGVSQSPRYKVAKRGQDVALRCDPISGHVSLFWYQQALGQGPEFLTYFQNEAQLDKSGLPSDRFFAERPEGSVSTLKIQRTQQEDSAVYLCASRLEAGDIYNEQFFGPGTRLTVL.

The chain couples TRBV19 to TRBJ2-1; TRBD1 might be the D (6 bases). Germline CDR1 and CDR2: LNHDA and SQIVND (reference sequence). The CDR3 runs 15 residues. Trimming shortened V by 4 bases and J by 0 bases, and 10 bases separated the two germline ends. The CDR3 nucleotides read TGTGCCAGTAGTAGCGGACAGAGCTCCTACAATGAGCAGTTCTTC. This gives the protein CASSSGQSSYNEQFF.

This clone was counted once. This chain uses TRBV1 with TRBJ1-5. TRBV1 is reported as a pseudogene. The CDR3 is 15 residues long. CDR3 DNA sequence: TGCACCAGCGGGGGGCAGGGATTTTACAATCAGCCCCAGCATTTT. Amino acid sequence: CTSGGQGFYNQPQHF.

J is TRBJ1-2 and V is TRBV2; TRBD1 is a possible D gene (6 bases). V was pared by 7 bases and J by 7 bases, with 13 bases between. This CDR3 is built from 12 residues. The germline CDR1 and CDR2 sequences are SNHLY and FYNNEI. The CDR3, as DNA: TGTGCCAGCACAGAGACCAGGGGTGGCTACACCTTC. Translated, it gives CASTETRGGYTF.

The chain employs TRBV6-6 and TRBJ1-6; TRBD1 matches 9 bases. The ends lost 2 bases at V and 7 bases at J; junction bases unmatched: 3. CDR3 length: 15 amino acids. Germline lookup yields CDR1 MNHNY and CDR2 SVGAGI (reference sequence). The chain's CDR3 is CASSYVGTGNSPLHF. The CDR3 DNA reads TGTGCCAGCAGTTACGTGGGGACAGGGAATTCACCCCTCCACTTT.

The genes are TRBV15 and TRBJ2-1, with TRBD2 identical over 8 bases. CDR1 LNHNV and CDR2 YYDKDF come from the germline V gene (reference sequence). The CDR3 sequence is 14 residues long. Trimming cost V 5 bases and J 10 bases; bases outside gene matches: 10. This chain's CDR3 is CATSLRAGVTEQFF. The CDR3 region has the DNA TGTGCCACCAGCCTACGAGCGGGGGTGACCGAGCAGTTCTTC. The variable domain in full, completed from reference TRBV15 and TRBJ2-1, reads DAMVIQNPRYQVTQFGKPVTLSCSQTLNHNVMYWYQQKSSQAPKLLFHYYDKDFNNEADTPDNFQSRRPNTSFCFLDIRSPGLGDTAMYLCATSLRAGVTEQFFGPGTRLTVL.

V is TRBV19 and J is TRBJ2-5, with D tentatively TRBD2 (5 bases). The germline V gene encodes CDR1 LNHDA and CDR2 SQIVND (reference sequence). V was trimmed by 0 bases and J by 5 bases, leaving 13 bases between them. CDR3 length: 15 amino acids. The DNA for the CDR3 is TGTGCCAGTAGTATAGATTTGACTACGTGGGAGACCCAGTACTTC. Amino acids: CASSIDLTTWETQYF.

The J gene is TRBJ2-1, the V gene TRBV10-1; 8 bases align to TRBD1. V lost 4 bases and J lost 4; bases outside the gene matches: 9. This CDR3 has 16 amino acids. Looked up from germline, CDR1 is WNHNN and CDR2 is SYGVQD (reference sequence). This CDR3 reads CASSGGPTGGYNEQFF. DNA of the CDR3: TGCGCCAGCAGTGGGGGCCCCACAGGGGGGTACAATGAGCAGTTCTTC.

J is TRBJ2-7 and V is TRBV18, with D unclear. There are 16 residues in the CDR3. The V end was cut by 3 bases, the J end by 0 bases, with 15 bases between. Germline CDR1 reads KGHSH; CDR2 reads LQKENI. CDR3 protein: CASSPALESYSYEQYF. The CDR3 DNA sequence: TGTGCCAGCTCACCGGCTTTAGAGTCTTACTCCTACGAGCAGTACTTC. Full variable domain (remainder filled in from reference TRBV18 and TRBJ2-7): NAGVMQNPRHLVRRRGQEARLRCSPMKGHSHVYWYRQLPEEGLKFMVYLQKENIIDESGMPKERFSAEFPKEGPSILRIQQVVRGDSAAYFCASSPALESYSYEQYFGPGTRLTVT.

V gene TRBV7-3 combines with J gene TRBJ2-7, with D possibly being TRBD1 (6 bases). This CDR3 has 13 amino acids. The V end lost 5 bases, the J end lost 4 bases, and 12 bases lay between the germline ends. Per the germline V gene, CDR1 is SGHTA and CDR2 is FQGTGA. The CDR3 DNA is TGTGCCAGCAGCCAGGCACAGGGATACGAGCAGTACTTC. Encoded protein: CASSQAQGYEQYF.

The CDR3 DNA follows: TGTGCCAGCAGGTGGGGGGAGAATCAGCCCCAGCATTTT. Its translation is CASRWGENQPQHF. V and J are TRBV27 and TRBJ1-5, with D perhaps TRBD1 (5 bases). V was shortened by 6 bases and J by 4 bases, with 10 bases between the two germline ends. The CDR3 is made up of 13 amino acids. In germline, CDR1 is MNHEY, CDR2 SMNVEV (reference sequence).

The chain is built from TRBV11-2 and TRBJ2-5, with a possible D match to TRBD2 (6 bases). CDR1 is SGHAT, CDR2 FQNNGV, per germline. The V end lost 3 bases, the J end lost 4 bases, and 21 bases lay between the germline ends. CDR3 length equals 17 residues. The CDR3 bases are TGTGCCAGCAGCTTCCTTAGGTCCGGGAGTATTGGAGAGACCCAGTACTTC. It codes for CASSFLRSGSIGETQYF.

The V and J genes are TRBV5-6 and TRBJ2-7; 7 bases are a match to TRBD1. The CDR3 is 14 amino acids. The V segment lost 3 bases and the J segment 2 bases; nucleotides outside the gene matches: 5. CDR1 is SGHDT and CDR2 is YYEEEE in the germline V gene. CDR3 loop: CASSSGQATYEQYF. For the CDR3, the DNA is TGTGCCAGCAGCTCAGGACAGGCTACCTACGAGCAGTACTTC.

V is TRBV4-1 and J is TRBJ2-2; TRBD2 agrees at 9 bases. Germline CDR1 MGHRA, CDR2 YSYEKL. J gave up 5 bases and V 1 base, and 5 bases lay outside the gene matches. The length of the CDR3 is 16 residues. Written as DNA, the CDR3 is TGCGCCAGCAGCCAAGGTAGCGGGGGCGGGACCGGGGAGCTGTTTTTT. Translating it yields CASSQGSGGGTGELFF.